One sample yielded the 20 T cell receptor beta chains listed below, sequenced in a study of cytomegalovirus exposure and HLA in healthy donors. The PCR contained 60 Vbeta and 13 Jbeta primers. Here immunoSEQ multiplex PCR was the method, and the copy in TCRdb shows in-frame clones only, minus some. The data contain about 140,000 clones, 60% to 80% of them singletons. The material sequenced was PBMCs. These TCRs come from a male donor in good health and CMV-seronegative.

This rearrangement joins TRBV7-3 to TRBJ1-1; 7 bases are shared with TRBD1. Germline-derived CDR1 and CDR2 are SGHTA and FQGTGA. The ends lost 6 bases at V and 3 bases at J; junction bases unmatched: 4. This CDR3 spans 13 amino acids. The CDR3 DNA reads as TGTGCCAGCAGTACTCAGGGGGACACTGAAGCTTTCTTT. Translated, it gives CASSTQGDTEAFF.

The rearrangement links TRBV5-6 to TRBJ2-7, with D possibly matching TRBD1 (6 bases). Trimming pared 3 bases from V and 0 bases from J, leaving 13 bases between. Germline CDR1 is SGHDT and CDR2 is YYEEEE. The CDR3 has 15 residues. CDR3 residues: CASSWSRDNSYEQYF. CDR3 bases: TGTGCCAGCAGCTGGAGTCGGGACAACTCCTACGAGCAGTACTTC. Complete variable domain (other parts from reference TRBV5-6 and TRBJ2-7): DAGVTQSPTHLIKTRGQQVTLRCSPKSGHDTVSWYQQALGQGPQFIFQYYEEEERQRGNFPDRFSGHQFPNYSSELNVNALLLGDSALYLCASSWSRDNSYEQYFGPGTRLTVT.

In its sample, this clone was seen a few times. This chain uses TRBV7-2 with TRBJ2-3, with TRBD1 identical over 7 bases. The CDR3 totals 14 residues. Germline lookup yields CDR1 SGHTA and CDR2 FQGNSA. With 5 bases clipped from V and 2 bases from J, the junction kept 4 bases outside the gene matches. The CDR3 sequence is CASSRDRNTDTQYF. In DNA, the CDR3 is TGTGCCAGCAGCCGGGACAGAAACACAGATACGCAGTATTTT.

The gene calls are TRBV5-8 and TRBJ1-4, with 7 bases that match TRBD1. V lost 4 bases and J lost 5; bases outside the gene matches: 8. From germline, CDR1 is SGHTS and CDR2 YDEGEE. CDR3 size: 15 residues. Here the CDR3 DNA reads TGTGCCAGCAGCGCCCGGGACAGCTCGAATGAAAAACTGTTTTTT. It encodes CASSARDSSNEKLFF.

This clone showed up just once. This chain links TRBV15 with TRBJ2-3; 10 positions match TRBD1. The V gene's germline CDR1 is LNHNV and CDR2 YYDKDF (reference sequence). V lost 4 bases to trimming and J lost 3 bases; unmatched junction nucleotides: 7. This CDR3 region has 16 residues. The CDR3 sequence: CATSKEGQGYTDTQYF. CDR3 in DNA: TGTGCCACCAGCAAGGAGGGACAGGGGTATACAGATACGCAGTATTTT.

J is TRBJ2-1 and V is TRBV6-5, with 8 bases identical to TRBD2. CDR1 MNHEY and CDR2 SVGAGI come from the germline V gene. This CDR3 comprises 12 residues. V was clipped by 5 bases and J by 15 bases; unmatched bases: 9. The CDR3: CASSEQRGHWFF. In nucleotides, the CDR3 is TGTGCCAGCAGTGAACAGCGGGGGCATTGGTTCTTC.

V gene TRBV5-1 combines with J gene TRBJ1-4; no firm D call. The CDR3 runs 14 residues. The V gene lost 4 bases and the J gene lost 5 bases, with 12 bases spanning the gap. Germline V gene sequence: CDR1 SGHRS, CDR2 YFSETQ. The DNA of the CDR3 is TGCGCCAGCAGCCTTGGGGAGAGAAATGAAAAACTGTTTTTT. Its translation: CASSLGERNEKLFF. Together with reference TRBV5-1 and TRBJ1-4, the CDR3 gives the full variable domain: KAGVTQTPRYLIKTRGQQVTLSCSPISGHRSVSWYQQTPGQGLQFLFEYFSETQRNKGNFPGRFSGRQFSNSRSEMNVSTLELGDSALYLCASSLGERNEKLFFGSGTQLSVL.

The chain employs TRBV7-3 and TRBJ1-2; 7 bases line up with TRBD1. There are 13 residues in the CDR3. The germline V gene has CDR1 SGHTA and CDR2 FQGTGA. The ends lost 5 bases at V and 2 bases at J; junction bases unmatched: 2. The DNA for the CDR3 is TGTGCCAGCAGCGAACAGGGGAACTATGGCTACACCTTC. The encoded protein is CASSEQGNYGYTF.

The rearrangement joins TRBV5-5 to TRBJ1-4; D is possibly TRBD1 (5 bases). Germline lookup yields CDR1 SGHKS and CDR2 YYEKEE (reference sequence). The ends were cut back, 0 bases at V and 7 bases at J, with 22 bases in the middle. There are 18 residues in the CDR3. CDR3 residues: CASSLDGRRGRWGEKLFF. CDR3 sequence (DNA): TGTGCCAGCAGCTTGGACGGACGGCGGGGACGGTGGGGTGAAAAACTGTTTTTT. Supplemented by reference TRBV5-5 and TRBJ1-4, the full variable domain reads DAGVTQSPTHLIKTRGQQVTLRCSPISGHKSVSWYQQVLGQGPQFIFQYYEKEERGRGNFPDRFSARQFPNYSSELNVNALLLGDSALYLCASSLDGRRGRWGEKLFFGSGTQLSVL.

The chain employs TRBV5-6 and TRBJ1-2, with D possibly matching TRBD1 (5 bases). The CDR3 runs to 14 residues. Germline V gene data show CDR1 as SGHDT and CDR2 as YYEEEE. V was cut by 0 bases and J by 7 bases, with 13 bases left in between. CDR3 loop: CASSLASGSGGYTF. DNA of the CDR3: TGTGCCAGCAGCTTGGCGTCAGGGTCTGGTGGCTACACCTTC. Looking up the rest from reference TRBV5-6 and TRBJ1-2 gives the full variable domain: DAGVTQSPTHLIKTRGQQVTLRCSPKSGHDTVSWYQQALGQGPQFIFQYYEEEERQRGNFPDRFSGHQFPNYSSELNVNALLLGDSALYLCASSLASGSGGYTFGSGTRLTVV.

The rearrangement joins TRBV4-3 to TRBJ1-4; 8 nucleotides align to TRBD1. The CDR3 totals 15 residues. Germline V gene lookup returns CDR1 LGHNA and CDR2 YSLEER. Losses at the gene ends were 4 bases for V and 7 bases for J; bases not matched to a gene: 8. This chain's CDR3 is CASSPDRVLGEKLFF. Here the CDR3 DNA reads TGCGCCAGCAGCCCGGACAGGGTTCTAGGTGAAAAACTGTTTTTT.

The chain has TRBV6-6 and TRBJ1-4; 8 bases agree with TRBD1. CDR3 length equals 16 residues. V lost 4 bases and J lost 0; bases outside the gene matches: 4. Germline values: CDR1 MNHNY, CDR2 SVGAGI (reference sequence). Here the CDR3 DNA reads TGTGCCAGCAGTTTAGGACAGGGTGCAACTAATGAAAAACTGTTTTTT. Its protein product is CASSLGQGATNEKLFF.

V usage is TRBV9 and J usage is TRBJ2-1; D is perhaps TRBD2 (6 bases). Germline CDR1 reads SGDLS; CDR2 reads YYNGEE. Between the trimmed V and J ends, which lost 3 bases and 7 bases, there was a span of 14 bases. CDR3 length: 14 residues. CDR3 sequence (DNA): TGTGCCAGCAGCGACCCCCTCCGGGAGAATGAGCAGTTCTTC. It yields the protein CASSDPLRENEQFF.

This sequence joins TRBV2 and TRBJ2-3, with D unclear. The CDR3 runs to 15 residues. The germline V gene has CDR1 SNHLY and CDR2 FYNNEI. V was pared by 3 bases and J by 2 bases, with 12 bases between. CDR3 loop: CASSEEQASTDTQYF. As DNA, the CDR3 is TGTGCCAGCAGTGAGGAGCAAGCTTCCACAGATACGCAGTATTTT.

This chain connects TRBV5-1 to TRBJ1-1; 11 nucleotides align to TRBD1. CDR3 size: 15 residues. Germline V gene lookup returns CDR1 SGHRS and CDR2 YFSETQ. Losses at the gene ends were 4 bases for V and 4 bases for J; bases not matched to a gene: 6. The CDR3 region is CASSDRTGGLTEAFF. The CDR3 DNA is TGCGCCAGCAGCGATCGGACAGGGGGCCTCACTGAAGCTTTCTTT.

J is TRBJ1-1 and V is TRBV6-5; 7 bases align to TRBD1. CDR1 and CDR2 (germline): MNHEY, SVGAGI. J was trimmed by 0 bases and V by 6 bases; bases with no gene match: 4. CDR3 length: 14 amino acids. The CDR3 reads CASRGTVMNTEAFF. CDR3 nucleotides: TGTGCCAGCAGGGGGACAGTCATGAACACTGAAGCTTTCTTT.

There are a few counts of this clone. This chain uses TRBV9 with TRBJ2-4; TRBD2 matches at 7 bases. Germline V gene data show CDR1 as SGDLS and CDR2 as YYNGEE. The ends lost 3 bases at V and 8 bases at J; junction bases unmatched: 8. The CDR3 is 14 residues long. The CDR3 DNA reads TGTGCCAGCAGCGCAGATGGGGGGGATGACATTCAGTACTTC. Its translation is CASSADGGDDIQYF. The full variable domain, completed using reference TRBV9 and TRBJ2-4, is DSGVTQTPKHLITATGQRVTLRCSPRSGDLSVYWYQQSLDQGLQFLIQYYNGEERAKGNILERFSAQQFPDLHSELNLSSLELGDSALYFCASSADGGDDIQYFGAGTRLSVL.

The gene calls are TRBV6-5 and TRBJ2-7, with D unclear. This CDR3 spans 13 amino acids. Deletions cut 0 bases from V and 5 bases from J, with 8 bases between. From germline, CDR1 is MNHEY and CDR2 SVGAGI. Here the CDR3 reads CASSYSYEHEQYF. DNA for the CDR3: TGTGCCAGCAGTTACTCTTACGAGCACGAGCAGTACTTC.

This clone has just one count. This sequence joins TRBV19 and TRBJ2-2; 10 bases are a match to TRBD1. Unmatched junction bases numbered 4, after V lost 8 bases and J lost 4 bases. Germline V lookup: CDR1 LNHDA, CDR2 SQIVND (reference sequence). The CDR3 has 14 residues. The CDR3 is CASFRDRGTGELFF. CDR3 bases: TGTGCCAGTTTCCGGGACAGGGGCACCGGGGAGCTGTTTTTT.

J is TRBJ2-3 and V is TRBV11-2, with TRBD1 identical over 8 bases. The J segment lost 6 bases and the V segment lost 5 bases, leaving 10 bases of the junction unmatched. The CDR3 sequence is 15 residues long. CDR1 is SGHAT, CDR2 FQNNGV, per germline. CDR3 sequence reads: CASSIRGQGTDTQYF. The DNA for the CDR3 is TGTGCCAGCAGCATTAGAGGACAGGGAACGGATACGCAGTATTTT.